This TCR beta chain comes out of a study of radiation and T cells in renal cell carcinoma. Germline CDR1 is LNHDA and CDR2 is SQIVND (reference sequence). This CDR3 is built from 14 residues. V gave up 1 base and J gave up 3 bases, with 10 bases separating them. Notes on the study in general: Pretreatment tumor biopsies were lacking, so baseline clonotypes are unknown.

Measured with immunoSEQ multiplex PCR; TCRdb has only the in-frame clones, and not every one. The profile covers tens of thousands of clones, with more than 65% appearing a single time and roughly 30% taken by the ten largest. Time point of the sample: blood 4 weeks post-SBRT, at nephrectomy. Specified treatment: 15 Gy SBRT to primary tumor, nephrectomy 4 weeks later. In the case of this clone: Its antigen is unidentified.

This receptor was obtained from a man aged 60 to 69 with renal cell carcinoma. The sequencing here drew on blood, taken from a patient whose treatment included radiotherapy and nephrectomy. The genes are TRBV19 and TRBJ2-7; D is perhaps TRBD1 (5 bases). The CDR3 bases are TGTGCCAGTAGTATAGTTGGACACCTCTACGAGCAGTACTTC. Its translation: CASSIVGHLYEQYF.